This T cell receptor (beta chain) was recovered during a study of cytomegalovirus exposure and HLA in healthy donors (dated by TCRdb to 2016 to 2017). Background for the entire study: An earlier analysis of about 560 of the donors reported over 250 Gb of sequence data and 117 million unique TCR beta sequences obtained from 180 million or so T cells. Roughly 300 gigabases of sequencing data and tens of millions of unique TCR sequences were included in an early release covering about 700 HLA-typed donors. The genetic ancestry cluster associated with self-reported Caucasian donors included approximately 85% of the 300 to 400 genotyped donors. The aim of the study was to test whether cataloging public T cell receptors could identify signatures of past pathogen exposure. The study profiled the T cell repertoires of 666 subjects by immunosequencing and related them to cytomegalovirus serostatus. In addition to the first cohort of 650 to 750 subjects, a separate validation cohort of around 110 different subjects was used. To predict cytomegalovirus infection status, the study brought together high-throughput TCR immunosequencing, statistical association of individual TCRs with disease status, and machine learning. In a later analysis, previously published TCR beta repertoires from hundreds of donors were re-analyzed and high-resolution HLA genotyping was added so that TCR occurrence patterns could be studied. Rather than drawing on any new phenotypic data, the later analysis identified candidate immune exposures from TCR beta sequences and the way those sequences occurred across donors. To decide whether each TCR beta V gene segment behaved as functional or pseudogenic, an earlier analysis of 587 of the donors relied on high-throughput TCR beta sequencing. Donor age, sex, ethnicity and CMV serostatus were compiled alongside the repertoire data. A later genetic analysis used genome-wide SNP genotypes for about 60% of the roughly 700 donors, treating that subset as a discovery cohort. Every repertoire in the discovery cohort had been generated on one and the same sequencing platform. Both class I and class II loci were covered by HLA typing, at four-digit resolution. Typing coverage differed by locus: A, B, C, DRB1 and DQB1 were typed in roughly 620-640 donors, DQA1 in 500 to 550, DPA1 in around 610, and DPB1 in just under 480. About five DR-DQ haplotypes were treated as single units for association and clustering because of strong linkage in the cohort. On average, around 240,000 unique TCR beta nucleotide sequences were sequenced per donor among a few hundred genotyped donors of the cohort, with around 19% of those sequences being non-productive.

With regard to this clone: No antigen is known for it. Nothing much larger sits one base from this clone, and base qualities are not available.

The library was made by the immunoSEQ multiplex PCR assay. For the multiplex PCR, a mixture combining 60 forward primers for TCR Vbeta segments and 13 reverse primers for TCR Jbeta segments was used. A multiplex PCR assay on genomic DNA amplified the CDR3 region of rearranged TCR beta genes. Amplified TCR beta libraries were sequenced as 87-base-pair reads on the Illumina HiSeq System. The original pipeline was this. In a later analysis, approximately 74 million unique TCR beta chains were counted across the approximately 640 repertoires, and roughly 11 million of these chains were shared by at least two donors. Raw reads were error-corrected and collapsed into unique sequences by a nearest-neighbor algorithm in which closely related sequences were merged to remove PCR and sequencing errors. V, D and J gene segments were assigned by aligning CDR3 sequences to IMGT reference sequences. Each retained sequence needed at least a six-nucleotide match to both a V gene segment and a J gene segment. Rearrangements were classified as productive when the CDR3 lacked stop codons and remained in frame with V and J, and all other rearrangements were classified as non-productive. Following IMGT convention, CDR3 was defined as the stretch from the second conserved V-encoded cysteine up to the conserved J-encoded phenylalanine. In an earlier analysis of more than 550 of the donors, sequences lacking an unambiguous match to a single V gene segment were excluded. In an earlier analysis of about 590 of the donors, a V segment was called functional when productive rearrangements were above 56.7%, and segregating when the standard deviation between donors exceeded 5%. To diagnose cytomegalovirus status from the catalog of TCR beta chain sequences, a statistical classification framework was built. In a later analysis, TCR nucleotide sequences were compared against IMGT/GENE-DB human TR gene sequences so that V and J genes could be assigned. Using the TCRdist pipeline, a later analysis assigned CDR3 sequences along with most-parsimonious VDJ recombination scenarios. In a later analysis, each TCR beta chain was defined by its CDR3 amino acid sequence together with its V-gene family, and reads without a unique V-gene family were excluded. To address suspected cross-contamination and a sequencing artifact, a later analysis removed 550 to 750 highly shared, low-generation-probability nucleotide sequences. In a later analysis, a clonal expansion index for each public chain was calculated from normalized within-repertoire ranks of inferred template counts. In a later analysis, generation probabilities were computed using a VDJ recombination model fitted to out-of-frame rearrangements, and the results were checked against IGoR. In a later analysis, hypergeometric tests were used to score TCR-TCR, TCR-HLA and TCR-CMV co-occurrence, with a repertoire-size bias correction applied to TCR pairs. In a later analysis, false discovery rates were estimated by permuting HLA or CMV assignments 20 times. A later analysis grouped co-occurring TCRs with DBSCAN, adding TCRdist sequence similarity when clustering within HLA-allele-positive subsets. Repertoires with fewer than 30,000 or more than 120,000 public chains, plus five repertoires with anomalous nucleotide sharing, were excluded from co-occurrence clustering. TCRdb's version of the immuneACCESS table is confined to in-frame rearrangements and falls short of the full clone set. An unresolved V gene accounts for under half of the shortfall where checked; the remainder is of unknown origin. That table furnishes V, J and clone size, whereas the DNA furnished D and trimming. The sample contains 30,000 to 40,000 clones, roughly three quarters of them found a single time. Clones ranked in the top ten supply about 8% of the sample.

The cohort comprised 710 or so healthy bone marrow donors. Cohort members were all nominally healthy when sampled, although unrecorded immune exposures were likely present. The donor was CMV seropositive and belonged to the group of more than 250 seropositive cohort members. A peripheral blood sample was collected from each donor, and TCR beta sequencing was performed on peripheral blood mononuclear cells. Genomic DNA extraction from the blood cell samples was performed with the Qiagen DNeasy Blood Extraction Kit. Study-wide conclusions, independent of this receptor: A further reported finding was that TCR beta sequences accurately predicted the HLA-A and HLA-B alleles for most subjects in the first cohort. Over 15 rarely observed V segments, including chromosome 9 orphons, were excluded from the earlier analysis of some 590 of the donors because counts were too low. V-gene and J-gene trimming of TCR beta chains was associated with a missense DCLRE1C variant in a later genetic analysis, and the association was replicated in an independent cohort. In an earlier analysis of 587 of the donors, most TCR beta V segments appeared in productive rearrangements about 87% or about 30% of the time, broadly matching IMGT annotations. Roughly uniform sequencing depth across donors was assumed in presence/absence analyses, although this assumption may not hold. Some IMGT-functional V segments, including TRBV6-2 and TRBV6-3, could not be told apart with the 87-base-pair reads, so those segments were excluded. A few of the identified cytomegalovirus-associated TCR beta chains were confirmed in vitro to be specific for cytomegalovirus antigens. While some public TCRs were present in many individuals, most TCR sequences turned up only very rarely across donors. Compared with equally common non-associated chains, HLA-associated TCR beta chains in a later analysis were more clonally expanded and had lower generation probabilities. In a later genetic analysis, fewer N-insertions in productive TCRs were reported among donors in an Asian-associated ancestry cluster than the roughly 700-donor mean. Linkage disequilibrium might explain the correlated functional status among segregating V segments, but an unknown experimental factor could not be excluded. A cluster of highly shared sequence variants was judged likely to represent a technical artifact of the sequencing pipeline. Specific HLA alleles were associated with 15,000 to 20,000 TCR beta sequences at a false discovery rate of 0.05 in a later analysis. Immune exposure information for the cohort was limited to CMV serostatus. In this cohort, only TCR beta chains were sequenced, and detectable features were limited by the absence of alpha or paired-chain data. HLA typing was unavailable for some donors at each locus, so association tests used only the typed subset. The classifier was reported to diagnose cytomegalovirus status with high specificity and sensitivity in both the original and validation cohorts. A later analysis found that TCR association rates varied across HLA loci, with DRB1 alleles showing the most associated TCRs and HLA-C alleles the fewest. When HLA alleles, especially DR and DQ, strongly co-occurred, TCR associations were difficult to assign to individual alleles. It was suggested by the authors that the approach could potentially be generalized to other disease states and immunological phenotypes. In the study, about 150 TCR beta chains were listed as associated with cytomegalovirus. According to a later analysis, most CMV-associated TCR beta chains appeared to be HLA-restricted, and the HLA associations seemed to be driven largely by CMV exposure. According to a later analysis, parvovirus B19, influenza, CMV and Epstein-Barr virus appeared linked to several top co-occurrence clusters.

There are 16 amino acids in the CDR3, from cysteine to phenylalanine inclusive. Only the CDR3 DNA is retained, 48 bases long and in frame from the first base. The germline V gene supplies CDR1 LGHNA and CDR2 YNFKEQ. The junction shows trimming of 4 bases on V and 4 bases on J, and the gene matches do not reach 11 bases of it. The rearranged chain carries TRBV4-2 and TRBJ1-1, with TRBD1 matching 8 junction bases. The TCR was taken from a young woman in good health and CMV-seropositive. Sequencing was done on a sample of PBMCs. The CDR3 region has the sequence CASSPSNRGWGTEAFF. The DNA sequence reads TGTGCCAGCAGCCCCTCGAACAGGGGGTGGGGCACTGAAGCTTTCTTT.